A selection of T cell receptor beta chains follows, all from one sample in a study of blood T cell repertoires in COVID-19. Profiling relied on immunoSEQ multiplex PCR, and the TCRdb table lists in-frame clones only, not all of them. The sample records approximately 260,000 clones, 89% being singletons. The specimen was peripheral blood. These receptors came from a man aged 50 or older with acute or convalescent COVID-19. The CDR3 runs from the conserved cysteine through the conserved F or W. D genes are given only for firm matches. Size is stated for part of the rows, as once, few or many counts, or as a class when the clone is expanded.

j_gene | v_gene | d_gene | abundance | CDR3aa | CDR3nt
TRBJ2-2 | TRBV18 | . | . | CASSLRGATNTGELFF | TGTGCCAGCTCACTCAGGGGGGCGACGAACACCGGGGAGCTGTTTTTT
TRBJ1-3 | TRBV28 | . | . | CASSPGGSSGNTIYF | TGTGCCAGCAGTCCCGGAGGGAGCTCTGGAAACACCATATATTTT
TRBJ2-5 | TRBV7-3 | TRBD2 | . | CASSPTSGETQYF | TGTGCCAGCAGTCCGACTAGCGGTGAGACCCAGTACTTC
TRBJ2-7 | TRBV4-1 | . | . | CASSQRSQGGDQQYF | TGCGCCAGCAGCCAAAGGTCGCAGGGGGGCGACCAGCAGTACTTC
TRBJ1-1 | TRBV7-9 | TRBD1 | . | CASSLAGRGQNTEAFF | TGTGCCAGCAGCTTAGCGGGTAGGGGGCAGAACACTGAAGCTTTCTTT
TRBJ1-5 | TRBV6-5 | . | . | CASSFAKDRPQHF | TGTGCCAGCAGTTTCGCGAAAGATCGGCCCCAGCATTTT
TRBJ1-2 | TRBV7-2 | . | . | CASSPGESYGYTF | TGTGCCAGCAGTCCAGGGGAATCCTATGGCTACACCTTC
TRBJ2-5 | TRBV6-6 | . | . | CASSNRTQYF | TGTGCCAGCAGCAACAGGACCCAGTACTTC
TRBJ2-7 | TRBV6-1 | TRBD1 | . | CASSENSLRKSTGPNFVRYF | TGTGCCAGCAGTGAAAACAGTCTACGCAAGTCGACAGGGCCCAATTTTGTAAGGTACTTC
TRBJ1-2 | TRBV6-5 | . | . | CASSQGRGGYGYTF | TGTGCCAGCAGCCAGGGGAGGGGCGGCTATGGCTACACCTTC
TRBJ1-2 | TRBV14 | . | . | CASSQGGGYTF | TGTGCCAGCAGCCAAGGCGGCGGCTACACCTTC
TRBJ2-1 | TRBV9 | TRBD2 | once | CASSVSGGNYNEQFF | TGTGCCAGCAGCGTGTCCGGGGGGAACTACAATGAGCAGTTCTTC
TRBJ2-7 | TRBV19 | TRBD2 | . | CASSPGTSGLVVQYF | TGTGCCAGTAGTCCCGGGACTAGCGGACTTGTGGTGCAGTACTTC
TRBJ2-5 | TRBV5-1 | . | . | CASSQLDSQETQYF | TGCGCCAGCAGCCAATTGGACAGTCAAGAGACCCAGTACTTC